This TCR beta chain was recorded in a study of blood T cells in healthy people across ages (dated by TCRdb to the mid-2010s). In terms of the full investigation: In model experiments, template switching captured roughly one uniquely barcoded TCR beta cDNA molecule for every two T cells. Using deep sequencing normalized with unique cDNA molecular identifiers, the study measured how TCR beta repertoire diversity changes with age. Donors were grouped into four age groups: young (average roughly 17 years), middle-aged (approximately 41), aged (62) and long-lived (approximately 81). For two donors (one aged 18 to 29 and one aged 80 or older), the study analyzed two additional independent replicas of 1 million unique cDNA reads from the same blood draw. To avoid experimental bias, donors of different ages were distributed randomly across sequencing lanes. Overall study results and their limits: Compared with the aged group, more naive CD4+ T cells, fewer expanded clones and increased TCR diversity were shown by the long-lived group, suggesting age selection. Because the CMV infection status of the donors was unknown, age-related changes in expanded clonotypes may potentially have been confounded. Estimates of total diversity based on one million sequenced T cells were considered lower bounds and underestimates. Observed TCR beta diversity per million T cells fell roughly linearly with age, and a significant reduction was already apparent by age approximately 41. A strong correlation was found between observed TCR beta diversity and the percentage of naive T cells measured by flow cytometry. Bulk unsorted PBMC profiling prevented conclusive comparison of naive and antigen-experienced compartments.

Library preparation was by 5' RACE. The run used an Illumina HiSeq 2500. A second PCR of roughly 7 to 11 cycles was performed with a sample-barcoded 5' primer and a J-beta primer mix. A unique molecular identifier was introduced onto each TCR beta cDNA molecule by a template-switch 5' adaptor carrying 12 random nucleotides. Each sample yielded at least 3 million CDR3-containing paired-end reads. First-strand cDNA synthesis was performed from all RNA using the Mint cDNA synthesis kit, with priming by a TRBC-specific oligonucleotide. All cDNA was treated with uracil-DNA glycosylase and then went through a first 18-cycle PCR with the universal primers M1SS and BC2_uni_R. For the original study's pipeline: Normalization of each sample was performed by random selection of 1 million high-quality reads, each carrying a distinct molecular identifier. Reads with shared molecular identifiers were discarded instead of being binned into consensus sequences. CDR3 identification, clonotype clustering and error correction used MiTCR with a Q25 quality threshold and the strictest error-elimination algorithm. A nonparametric unseen species model using Euler transformation provided a lower-bound estimate of total TCR beta diversity. TCRdb's own reprocessing of the public reads used fastp at Q25 and MiXCR and kept productive beta chains. Each entry merges the rows of one CDR3 protein and shows their most common DNA and genes. In this record, the V and J calls reflect TCRdb's handling and not the investigators' own analysis. This sample comprises over 1,300,000 distinct CDR3 sequences, roughly 64% of them detected only once. Roughly 6.3% of the sample rests with the top ten.

Details on this clonotype: Its binding antigen is unknown. The input lacks base qualities; no much larger clone sits a single base away.

Donors were roughly 40 systemically healthy Caucasian individuals from Russia aged roughly 6 to 95 years. Ten milliliters of peripheral blood were drawn from each donor into EDTA-treated Vacutainer tubes. Ficoll-Paque density-gradient centrifugation was used to isolate PBMCs, with at least 6.5 million per sample. Total RNA was extracted from PBMCs with Trizol reagent, with at least 6 micrograms obtained per sample. The percentages of naive CD45RAhigh/CD27high T cells were determined by flow cytometry on a PBMC aliquot from every donor. Sequencing used blood. The receptor's source is a man aged 18-30 years in good health.

The nucleotide sequence is TGTGCCAGCAGCTTAAGCCAGGGGATCCCCTACGAGCAGTACTTC. This sequence encodes CASSLSQGIPYEQYF. The chain is assembled from TRBV7-2 and TRBJ2-7, with TRBD1 perhaps the D gene, on 6 matching bases. V drops 2 bases and J drops 2 bases, leaving 13 bases in between. The germline V gene yields SGHTA for CDR1 and FQGNSA for CDR2. Inclusive of the bounding cysteine and phenylalanine, the CDR3 is 15 residues long. Only the CDR3 portion is preserved as DNA: 45 bases, with reading frame beginning at the first base.